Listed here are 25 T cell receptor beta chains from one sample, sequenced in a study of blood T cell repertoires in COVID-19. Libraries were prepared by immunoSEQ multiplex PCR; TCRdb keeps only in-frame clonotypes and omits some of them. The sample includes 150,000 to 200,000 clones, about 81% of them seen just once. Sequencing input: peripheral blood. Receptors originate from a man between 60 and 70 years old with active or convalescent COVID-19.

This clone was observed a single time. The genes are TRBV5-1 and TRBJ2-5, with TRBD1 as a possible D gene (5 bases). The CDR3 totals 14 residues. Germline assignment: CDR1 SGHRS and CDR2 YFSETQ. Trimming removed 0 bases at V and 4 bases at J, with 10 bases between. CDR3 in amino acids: CASSLVRASETQYF. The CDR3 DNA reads TGCGCCAGCAGCTTGGTCAGGGCTTCAGAGACCCAGTACTTC.

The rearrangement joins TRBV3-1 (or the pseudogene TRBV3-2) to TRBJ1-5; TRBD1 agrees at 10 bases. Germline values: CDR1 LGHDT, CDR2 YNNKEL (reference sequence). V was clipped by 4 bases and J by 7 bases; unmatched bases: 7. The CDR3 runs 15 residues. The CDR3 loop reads CASSPRRDRGQPQHF. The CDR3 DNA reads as TGTGCCAGCAGCCCCCGGAGGGACAGGGGACAGCCCCAGCATTTT.

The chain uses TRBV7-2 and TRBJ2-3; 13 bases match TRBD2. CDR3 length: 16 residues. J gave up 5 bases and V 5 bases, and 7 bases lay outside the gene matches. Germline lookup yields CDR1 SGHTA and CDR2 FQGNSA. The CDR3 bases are TGTGCCAGCAGCCCAGGACTAGCGGGAGTCGTAGATACGCAGTATTTT. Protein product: CASSPGLAGVVDTQYF.

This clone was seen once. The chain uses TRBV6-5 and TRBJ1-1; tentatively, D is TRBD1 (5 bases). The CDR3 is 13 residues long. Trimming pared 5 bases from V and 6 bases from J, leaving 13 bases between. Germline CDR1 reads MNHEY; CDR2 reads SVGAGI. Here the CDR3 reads CASSLWTKPEAFF. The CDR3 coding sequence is TGTGCCAGCAGTCTTTGGACAAAACCTGAAGCTTTCTTT.

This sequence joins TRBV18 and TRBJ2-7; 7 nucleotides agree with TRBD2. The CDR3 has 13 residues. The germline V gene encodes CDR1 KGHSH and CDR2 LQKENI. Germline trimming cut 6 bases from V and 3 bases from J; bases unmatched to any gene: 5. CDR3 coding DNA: TGTGCCAGCTCTGTGGGGGAGGGCTACGAGCAGTACTTC. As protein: CASSVGEGYEQYF.

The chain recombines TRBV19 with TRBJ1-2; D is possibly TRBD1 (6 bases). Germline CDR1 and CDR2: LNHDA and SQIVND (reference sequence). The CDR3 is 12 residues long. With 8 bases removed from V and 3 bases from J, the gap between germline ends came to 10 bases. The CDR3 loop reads CASLAGDYGYTF. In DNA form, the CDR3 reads TGTGCCAGTCTGGCAGGGGACTATGGCTACACCTTC.

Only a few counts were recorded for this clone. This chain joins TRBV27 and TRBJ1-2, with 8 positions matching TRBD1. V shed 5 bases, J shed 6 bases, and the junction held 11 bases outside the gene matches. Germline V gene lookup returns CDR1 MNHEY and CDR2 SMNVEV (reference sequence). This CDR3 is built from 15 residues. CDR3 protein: CASSPRAGGGHGYTF. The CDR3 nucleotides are TGTGCCAGCAGTCCTCGGGCAGGGGGCGGCCATGGCTACACCTTC.

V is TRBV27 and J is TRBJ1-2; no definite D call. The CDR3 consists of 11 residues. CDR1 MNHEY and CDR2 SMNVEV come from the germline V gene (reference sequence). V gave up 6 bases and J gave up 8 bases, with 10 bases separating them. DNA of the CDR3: TGTGCCAGCAGGAGCCCCGCCGGCTACACCTTC. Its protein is CASRSPAGYTF.

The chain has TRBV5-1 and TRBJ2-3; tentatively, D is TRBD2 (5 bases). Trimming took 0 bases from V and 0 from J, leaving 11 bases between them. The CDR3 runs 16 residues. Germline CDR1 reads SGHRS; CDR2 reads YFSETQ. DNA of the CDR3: TGCGCCAGCAGCTTGGCCCTAGCTCCGAGCACAGATACGCAGTATTTT. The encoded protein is CASSLALAPSTDTQYF.

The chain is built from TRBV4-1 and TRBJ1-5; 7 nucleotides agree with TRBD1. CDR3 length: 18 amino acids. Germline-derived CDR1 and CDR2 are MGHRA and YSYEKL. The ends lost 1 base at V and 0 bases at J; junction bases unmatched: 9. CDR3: CASSQVLTGKVSNQPQHF. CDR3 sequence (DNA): TGCGCCAGCAGCCAAGTTCTGACAGGGAAAGTTAGCAATCAGCCCCAGCATTTT.

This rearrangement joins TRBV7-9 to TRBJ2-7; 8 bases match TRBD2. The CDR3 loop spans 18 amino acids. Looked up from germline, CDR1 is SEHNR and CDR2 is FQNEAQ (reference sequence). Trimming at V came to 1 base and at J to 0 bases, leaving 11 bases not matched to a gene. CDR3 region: CASSLVSAILAGSYEQYF. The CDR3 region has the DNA TGTGCCAGCAGCTTAGTTTCCGCAATCCTAGCGGGCTCCTACGAGCAGTACTTC.

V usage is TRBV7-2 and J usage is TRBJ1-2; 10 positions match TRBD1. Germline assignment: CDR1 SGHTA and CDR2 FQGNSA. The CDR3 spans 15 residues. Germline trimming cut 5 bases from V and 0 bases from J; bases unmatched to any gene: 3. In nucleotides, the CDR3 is TGTGCCAGCAGCCTTGGGACAGGGGCTAACTATGGCTACACCTTC. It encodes CASSLGTGANYGYTF.

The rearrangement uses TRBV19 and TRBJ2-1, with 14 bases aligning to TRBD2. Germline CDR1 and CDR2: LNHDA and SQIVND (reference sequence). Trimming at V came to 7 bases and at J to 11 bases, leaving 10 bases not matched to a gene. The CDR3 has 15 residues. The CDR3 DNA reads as TGTGCCAGTAACCCGGGACTAGCGGGGGAGGGGAAGCAGTTCTTC. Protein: CASNPGLAGEGKQFF.

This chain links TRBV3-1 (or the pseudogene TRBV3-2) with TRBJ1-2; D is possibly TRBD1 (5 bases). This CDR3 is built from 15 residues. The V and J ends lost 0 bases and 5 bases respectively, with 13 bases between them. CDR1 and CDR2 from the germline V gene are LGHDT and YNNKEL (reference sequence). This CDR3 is CASSQDTTAHYGYTF. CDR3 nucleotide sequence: TGTGCCAGCAGCCAAGATACGACAGCCCATTATGGCTACACCTTC.

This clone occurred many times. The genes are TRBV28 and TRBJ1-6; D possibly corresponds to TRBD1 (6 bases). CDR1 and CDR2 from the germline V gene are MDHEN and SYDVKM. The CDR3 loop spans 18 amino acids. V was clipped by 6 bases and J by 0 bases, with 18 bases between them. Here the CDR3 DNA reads TGTGCCAGCAGCAGGGGTCAGCCCCGAAGCTCCTATAATTCACCCCTCCACTTT. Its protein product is CASSRGQPRSSYNSPLHF.

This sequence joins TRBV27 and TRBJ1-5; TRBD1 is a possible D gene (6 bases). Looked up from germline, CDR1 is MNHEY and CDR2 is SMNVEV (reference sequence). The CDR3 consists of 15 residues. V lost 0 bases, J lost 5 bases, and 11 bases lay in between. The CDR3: CASSLSAGEDQPQHF. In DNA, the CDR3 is TGTGCCAGCAGTTTATCGGCAGGGGAAGATCAGCCCCAGCATTTT.

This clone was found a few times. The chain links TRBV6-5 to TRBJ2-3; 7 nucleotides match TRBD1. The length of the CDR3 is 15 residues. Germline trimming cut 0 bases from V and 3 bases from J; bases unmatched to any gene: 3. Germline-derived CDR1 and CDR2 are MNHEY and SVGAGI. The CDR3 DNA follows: TGTGCCAGCAGTTACTCGCTACAGGGGACAGATACGCAGTATTTT. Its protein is CASSYSLQGTDTQYF.

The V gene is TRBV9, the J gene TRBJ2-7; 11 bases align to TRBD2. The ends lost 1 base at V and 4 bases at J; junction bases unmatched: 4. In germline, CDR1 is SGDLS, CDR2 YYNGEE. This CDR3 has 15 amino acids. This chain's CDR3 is CASSVSPSGRYEQYF. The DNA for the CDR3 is TGTGCCAGCAGCGTAAGCCCTAGCGGGAGGTACGAGCAGTACTTC. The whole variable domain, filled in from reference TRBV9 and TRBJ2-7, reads DSGVTQTPKHLITATGQRVTLRCSPRSGDLSVYWYQQSLDQGLQFLIQYYNGEERAKGNILERFSAQQFPDLHSELNLSSLELGDSALYFCASSVSPSGRYEQYFGPGTRLTVT.

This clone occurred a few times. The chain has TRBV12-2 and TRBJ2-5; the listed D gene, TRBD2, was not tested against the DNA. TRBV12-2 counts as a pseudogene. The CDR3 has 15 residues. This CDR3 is CASRLAPALGETQYF. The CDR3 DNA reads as TGTGCAAGTCGCTTAGCGCCAGCGTTAGGAGAGACCCAGTACTTC.

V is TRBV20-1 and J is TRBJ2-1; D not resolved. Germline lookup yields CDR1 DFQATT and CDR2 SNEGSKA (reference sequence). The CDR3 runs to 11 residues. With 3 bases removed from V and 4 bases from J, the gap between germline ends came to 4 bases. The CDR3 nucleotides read TGCAGTGCTAGTCTTTACAATGAGCAGTTCTTC. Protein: CSASLYNEQFF.

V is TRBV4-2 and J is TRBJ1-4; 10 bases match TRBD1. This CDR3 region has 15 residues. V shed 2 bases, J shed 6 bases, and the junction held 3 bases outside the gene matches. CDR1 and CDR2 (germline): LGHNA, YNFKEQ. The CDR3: CASSQPGQGYEKLFF. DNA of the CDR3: TGTGCCAGCAGCCAACCGGGACAGGGGTATGAAAAACTGTTTTTT.

CDR3 sequence: CASSQVGRGGNTIYF. In DNA, the CDR3 is TGCGCCAGCAGCCAAGTTGGCAGGGGAGGAAACACCATATATTTT. The V call is TRBV4-1, the J call TRBJ1-3; D is perhaps TRBD1 (6 bases). Trimming removed 1 base at V and 4 bases at J, with 11 bases between. There are 15 residues in the CDR3. Looked up from germline, CDR1 is MGHRA and CDR2 is YSYEKL.

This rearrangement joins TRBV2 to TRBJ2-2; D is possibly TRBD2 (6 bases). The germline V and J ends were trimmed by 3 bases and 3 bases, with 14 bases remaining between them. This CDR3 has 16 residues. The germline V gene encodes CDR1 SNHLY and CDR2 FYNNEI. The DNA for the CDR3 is TGTGCCAGCAGTGAGATACGGCGGGGTGACACCGGGGAGCTGTTTTTT. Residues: CASSEIRRGDTGELFF.

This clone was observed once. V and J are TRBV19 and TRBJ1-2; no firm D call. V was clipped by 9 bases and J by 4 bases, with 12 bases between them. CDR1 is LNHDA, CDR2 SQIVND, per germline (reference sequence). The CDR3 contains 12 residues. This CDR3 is CASDQLGYGYTF. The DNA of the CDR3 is TGTGCCAGCGACCAGCTAGGCTATGGCTACACCTTC.

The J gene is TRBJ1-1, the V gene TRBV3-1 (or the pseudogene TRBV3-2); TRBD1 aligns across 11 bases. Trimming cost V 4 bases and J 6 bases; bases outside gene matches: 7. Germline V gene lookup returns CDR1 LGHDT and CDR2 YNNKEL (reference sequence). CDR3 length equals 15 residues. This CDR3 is CASSPGTGGRSEAFF. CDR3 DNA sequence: TGTGCCAGCAGCCCCGGGACAGGGGGACGATCTGAAGCTTTCTTT.